At least ten counts were recorded for the clone carrying this TCR beta chain. This CDR3 is built from 15 residues. Germline CDR1 reads SGHTA; CDR2 reads FQGTGA. V shed 5 bases, J shed 6 bases, and the junction held 8 bases outside the gene matches. Synthesis of cDNA used 5'RACE (with 10-nucleotide random UMIs). Every sequencing run returned over 190 million TCR-beta sequences, which were derived from 15-18 subjects. TCRdb used MiXCR to reprocess the 5' RACE reads, holding one entry per CDR3 protein. The sample carries more than 30,000 distinct CDR3 sequences, about an eighth recorded once. The data were taken from a study of neurological immune-mediated disorders. This sample's time point: technical triplicate 2.

Sequencing was carried out using CD4+ T cells from blood. The TCR originated in a female donor with HTLV-1-associated myelopathy (HAM/TSP). This chain joins TRBV7-3 and TRBJ2-1, with 9 bases that match TRBD2. This CDR3 reads CASSPAGGGGNEQFF. The CDR3 DNA follows: TGTGCCAGCAGCCCGGCGGGAGGGGGGGGCAATGAGCAGTTCTTC.